This is a list of T cell receptor beta chains from one sample in a study of CD8 T cells in ankylosing spondylitis. In TCRdb, the 5' RACE reads were re-called with MiXCR into one record per CDR3 protein. This sample has about 240,000 distinct CDR3 sequences, with 8% to 9.5% found just once. Sequencing was performed on blood, either unsorted or a sorted T cell fraction (not recorded which). Receptor source: a male donor with ankylosing spondylitis or in good health (not recorded which). Each CDR3 is given with its conserved first and last residue. D genes are given only for firm matches. Only part of the rows carry a size: once, few, many, or a class if the clone is expanded.

clone size: many; CDR3 length: 12; V gene: TRBV12-3/TRBV12-4; D gene: TRBD1; J gene: TRBJ1-1; CDR3 DNA: TGTGCCAGCAGCAGGGGGCTCGGTGAAGCTTTCTTT; CDR3 protein: CASSRGLGEAFF
clone size: many; CDR3 length: 12; V gene: TRBV20-1; D gene: -; J gene: TRBJ2-7; CDR3 DNA: TGCAGTGCTGCGGCATTCTCCTACGAGCAGTACTTC; CDR3 protein: CSAAAFSYEQYF
clone size: many; CDR3 length: 16; V gene: TRBV4-3; D gene: TRBD1; J gene: TRBJ1-2; CDR3 DNA: TGCGCCAGCAGCCAAGAGAGACAGGGTGCACCCTATGGCTACACCTTC; CDR3 protein: CASSQERQGAPYGYTF
clone size: many; CDR3 length: 14; V gene: TRBV10-3; D gene: -; J gene: TRBJ1-5; CDR3 DNA: TGTGCCATCATCCATCTCTCCTGGGCTCAGCCCCAGCATTTT; CDR3 protein: CAIIHLSWAQPQHF
clone size: -; CDR3 length: 15; V gene: TRBV19; D gene: -; J gene: TRBJ1-2; CDR3 DNA: TGTGCCAGTAGTATGGCCCAAGACAGGTTAATTAACTACACCTTC; CDR3 protein: CASSMAQDRLINYTF
clone size: many; CDR3 length: 13; V gene: TRBV5-5; D gene: -; J gene: TRBJ2-1; CDR3 DNA: TGTGCCAGCGGGACACCTACCTACAATGAGCAGTTCTTC; CDR3 protein: CASGTPTYNEQFF
clone size: -; CDR3 length: 14; V gene: TRBV27; D gene: TRBD1; J gene: TRBJ1-1; CDR3 DNA: TGTGCCAGCAGTTTATCGTCACAGGGGACTGAAGCTTTCTTT; CDR3 protein: CASSLSSQGTEAFF
clone size: few; CDR3 length: 16; V gene: TRBV6-2/TRBV6-3; D gene: TRBD2; J gene: TRBJ2-1; CDR3 DNA: TGTGCCAGCGGGGAGGGACCAGCCCGAACCGACAATGAGCAGTTCTTC; CDR3 protein: CASGEGPARTDNEQFF
clone size: many; CDR3 length: 16; V gene: TRBV7-8; D gene: -; J gene: TRBJ1-5; CDR3 DNA: TGTGCCAGCAGCTTAGTTCGAAGTAGGAGCAATCAGCCCCAGCATTTT; CDR3 protein: CASSLVRSRSNQPQHF
clone size: many; CDR3 length: 11; V gene: TRBV29-1; D gene: -; J gene: TRBJ1-1; CDR3 DNA: TGCAGCGGAACGGGGAACACTGAAGCTTTCTTT; CDR3 protein: CSGTGNTEAFF
clone size: many; CDR3 length: 15; V gene: TRBV20-1; D gene: -; J gene: TRBJ2-5; CDR3 DNA: TGCAGTGCCAACCCCGGAAGGGGGACCCAAGAGACCCAGTACTTC; CDR3 protein: CSANPGRGTQETQYF
clone size: many; CDR3 length: 14; V gene: TRBV6-2/TRBV6-3; D gene: -; J gene: TRBJ2-2; CDR3 DNA: TGTGCCAGCAGTCAACGGGCCTCCCACGGGGAGCTGTTTTTT; CDR3 protein: CASSQRASHGELFF
clone size: few; CDR3 length: 15; V gene: TRBV6-5; D gene: -; J gene: TRBJ2-5; CDR3 DNA: TGTGCCAGCAGTTACTCGGGCCTACGGGACGAGACCCAGTACTTC; CDR3 protein: CASSYSGLRDETQYF